The subject of this entry is one T cell receptor (beta chain). Its antigen remains unidentified. This specimen comes from a study of cytomegalovirus exposure and HLA in healthy donors. Notes on the study in general: Productive status was seen about 90% or about 30% of the time for most TCR beta V segments in an earlier analysis.

Germline V gene sequence: CDR1 SGHRS, CDR2 YFSETQ. The CDR3 is made up of 14 amino acids. Losses at the gene ends were 4 bases for V and 8 bases for J; bases not matched to a gene: 3. It was with 60 Vbeta and 13 Jbeta primers that the PCR ran. TCRdb's table, derived via immunoSEQ multiplex PCR, lists solely in-frame clones and lacks some. Its listing shows under 150,000 clones. The chain uses TRBV5-1 and TRBJ2-1; 13 positions agree with TRBD2. The sequence was obtained from a woman aged 55-69 years in good health and CMV-seronegative. Sequencing was carried out using PBMCs. In DNA, the CDR3 is TGCGCCAGCAGCGGACTAGCGGGAGCCGATGAGCAGTTCTTC. Translated: CASSGLAGADEQFF.